This T cell receptor beta chain was retrieved from a study of identical twins. The CDR3 contains 12 residues when both ends are counted. Per germline, CDR1 SGHTA and CDR2 FQGNSA. This clonotype was counted a few times. Its specificity is not known. It is unclear where the CDR3 begins or ends on the DNA, so no DNA is shown, and the CDR3 is as TCRdb lists it. TCRdb re-analysed the 5' RACE reads in MiXCR, keeping a single row per CDR3 protein. In the table there are roughly 700,000 distinct CDR3 sequences, over 8.5% of which are singletons. General study points: Modelling underestimated the level of out-of-frame TCR alpha sharing observed in monozygotic twins. Conclusions were drawn cross-sectionally by statistical analysis, without following the same donors.

The same data also contributed to another study, on yellow fever vaccine responses in identical twins.

Sequencing was carried out using PBMCs. The origin of this receptor is a woman younger than 35 in good health. V gene TRBV7-2 combines with J gene TRBJ2-3; the table's TRBD2 call for D was not verified on the DNA. The CDR3 is CASSLVALGTYF.